This T cell receptor (beta chain) was recovered during a study of OX40 agonist ivuxolimab in advanced cancers. Study-level points and caveats: On average, CD8+ T cells showed a greater number of expanded clones than CD4+.

There are 15 residues in the CDR3. CDR1 is MNHEY and CDR2 is SVGAGI in the germline V gene. With 4 bases clipped from V and 9 bases from J, the junction kept 10 bases outside the gene matches. Comments on this clone: The antigen is undetermined.

Sequencing was performed with immunoSEQ multiplex PCR; in TCRdb, only in-frame clones are kept and a portion is missing. The data show some 60,000 clones, with 91% seen just once and around 15% held by the top ten. The TCR was taken from an adult with an advanced solid tumor such as melanoma, head and neck, liver or kidney cancer. The specimen was CD4+ or CD8+ T cells sorted from blood, collected in a trial of the OX40 agonist ivuxolimab. The genes are TRBV6-5 and TRBJ1-4, with 8 bases lining up with TRBD1. This CDR3 reads CASSSPRPGGQKLFF. CDR3 DNA: TGTGCCAGCAGTTCCCCCCGGCCAGGGGGCCAAAAACTGTTTTTT.